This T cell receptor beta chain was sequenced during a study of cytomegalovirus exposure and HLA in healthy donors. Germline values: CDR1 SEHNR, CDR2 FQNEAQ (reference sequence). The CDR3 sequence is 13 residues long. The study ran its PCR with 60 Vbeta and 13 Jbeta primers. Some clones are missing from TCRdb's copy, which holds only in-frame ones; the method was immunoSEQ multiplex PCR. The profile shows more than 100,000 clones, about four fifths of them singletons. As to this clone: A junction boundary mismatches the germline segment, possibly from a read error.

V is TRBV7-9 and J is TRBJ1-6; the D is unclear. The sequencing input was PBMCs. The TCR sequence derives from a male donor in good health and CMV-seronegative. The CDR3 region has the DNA TGTTCCAGCAGCCACGAGGCAGATTCACCCCTCCACTTT. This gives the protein CSSSHEADSPLHF. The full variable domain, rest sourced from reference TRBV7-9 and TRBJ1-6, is DTGVSQNPRHKITKRGQNVTFRCDPISEHNRLYWYRQTLGQGPEFLTYFQNEAQLEKSRLLSDRFSAERPKGSFSTLEIQRTEQGDSAMYLCSSSHEADSPLHFGNGTRLTVT.